Listed here are 14 T cell receptor beta chains from one sample, sequenced in a study of T-cell memory formation after mild COVID-19. TCRdb called the 5' RACE reads again in MiXCR, with one record for every CDR3 protein. The sample lists approximately 260,000 distinct CDR3 sequences; about a sixth were seen once. Material for sequencing was PBMCs or a T cell subset sorted from them (not recorded which). All receptors come from a man between 18 and 35 years old who had mild COVID-19 (a few samples of this study predate the infection). Cell type and time point are not known.

This clonotype was picked up one time. V usage is TRBV27 and J usage is TRBJ1-1; no clear D. The germline V and J ends were trimmed by 2 bases and 4 bases, with 17 bases remaining between them. This CDR3 comprises 16 residues. Germline values: CDR1 MNHEY, CDR2 SMNVEV (reference sequence). CDR3 coding DNA: TGTGCCAGCAGTTTAGGGTCGGGAGCAGAGGCCACTGAAGCTTTCTTT. Encoded protein: CASSLGSGAEATEAFF.

This clonotype was detected only once. This chain joins TRBV20-1 and TRBJ1-1; 9 bases align to TRBD1. Germline V gives CDR1 DFQATT, CDR2 SNEGSKA (reference sequence). Unmatched junction bases numbered 8, after V lost 5 bases and J lost 1 base. The CDR3 runs 15 residues. CDR3 loop: CSAPAPGQGNTEAFF. As DNA, the CDR3 is TGCAGTGCTCCCGCCCCGGGACAGGGGAACACTGAAGCTTTCTTT.

This clonotype was detected a few times. This chain uses TRBV20-1 with TRBJ1-1; weak D call: TRBD1 (5 bases). Trimming removed 0 bases from V and 4 bases from J, with 12 bases in between. This CDR3 is built from 14 residues. The germline CDR1 and CDR2 sequences are DFQATT and SNEGSKA (reference sequence). CDR3 sequence reads: CSARDSQGPTEAFF. CDR3 nucleotide sequence: TGCAGTGCTAGAGATAGTCAGGGACCCACTGAAGCTTTCTTT.

The chain recombines TRBV10-3 with TRBJ2-2, with D possibly TRBD1 on 6 matching bases. Trimming stripped 4 bases from V and 0 bases from J, with 15 bases between. CDR1 and CDR2 from the germline V gene are ENHRY and SYGVKD. The CDR3 is 17 residues long. The CDR3 coding sequence is TGTGCCATCAGTGGTCAACAGGGTTCCCCGAACACCGGGGAGCTGTTTTTT. It yields the protein CAISGQQGSPNTGELFF.

J is TRBJ2-7 and V is TRBV7-2; 8 bases line up with TRBD1. Trimming at V came to 4 bases and at J to 4 bases, leaving 9 bases not matched to a gene. CDR3 size: 15 residues. Germline CDR1 is SGHTA and CDR2 is FQGNSA. CDR3 loop: CASSSATGVRYEQYF. The CDR3 nucleotides read TGTGCCAGCAGCTCTGCGACAGGGGTCCGATACGAGCAGTACTTC.

This clonotype was observed many times. The chain couples TRBV27 to TRBJ2-7, with D perhaps TRBD1 (6 bases). The germline V gene has CDR1 MNHEY and CDR2 SMNVEV (reference sequence). CDR3 length: 13 residues. V dropped 6 bases and J dropped 5 bases, with 14 bases sitting between them. CDR3 loop: CASRGAANHEQYF. CDR3 coding DNA: TGTGCCAGCAGGGGGGCAGCCAACCACGAGCAGTACTTC.

This clonotype was detected only a few times. The gene calls are TRBV7-2 and TRBJ2-1, with D perhaps TRBD1 or TRBD2 (6 bases each). CDR3 length: 15 residues. V lost 2 bases to trimming and J lost 7 bases, with 15 bases between them. Germline values: CDR1 SGHTA, CDR2 FQGNSA. This CDR3 is CASSLHRGPGNEQFF. The DNA of the CDR3 is TGTGCCAGCAGCTTACATCGGGGGCCAGGGAATGAGCAGTTCTTC. Looking up the rest from reference TRBV7-2 and TRBJ2-1 gives the full variable domain: GAGVSQSPSNKVTEKGKDVELRCDPISGHTALYWYRQSLGQGLEFLIYFQGNSAPDKSGLPSDRFSAERTGGSVSTLTIQRTQQEDSAVYLCASSLHRGPGNEQFFGPGTRLTVL.

In its sample, this clonotype was seen a few times. The chain joins TRBV4-1 to TRBJ1-2; D remains ambiguous. Trimming pared 2 bases from V and 5 bases from J, leaving 24 bases between. Germline CDR1 MGHRA, CDR2 YSYEKL. This CDR3 contains 18 residues. The DNA for the CDR3 is TGCGCCAGCAGCCAAACCCTTACCCGGTCACCCACCGGTTATGGCTACACCTTC. This gives the protein CASSQTLTRSPTGYGYTF.

V and J are TRBV4-3 and TRBJ2-1, with D perhaps matching TRBD2 (6 bases). The CDR3 spans 14 residues. CDR1 LGHNA and CDR2 YSLEER come from the germline V gene. The V gene lost 0 bases and the J gene lost 8 bases, with 11 bases spanning the gap. DNA of the CDR3: TGCGCCAGCAGCCAAGATGGGGGGTTGGATGAGCAGTTCTTC. Its protein is CASSQDGGLDEQFF.

This clonotype was seen a handful of times. The chain carries TRBV3-1 and TRBJ2-1; TRBD2 aligns across 8 bases. This CDR3 has 17 residues. Trimming removed 4 bases from V and 2 bases from J; junction bases left unmatched: 10. Germline CDR1 is LGHDT and CDR2 is YNNKEL (reference sequence). CDR3 sequence reads: CASSRGTAGGTYNEQFF. CDR3 sequence (DNA): TGTGCCAGCAGCCGGGGGACTGCGGGGGGCACCTACAATGAGCAGTTCTTC.

This clonotype was seen repeatedly, ten times or more. V and J are TRBV11-2 and TRBJ1-3; D remains ambiguous. V was shortened by 5 bases and J by 0 bases, with 8 bases between the two germline ends. This CDR3 has 14 amino acids. The V gene's germline CDR1 is SGHAT and CDR2 FQNNGV. CDR3 residues: CASSQSHSGNTIYF. CDR3 DNA sequence: TGTGCCAGCAGCCAGAGCCACTCTGGAAACACCATATATTTT.

The table lists this clonotype with many counts. The rearrangement links TRBV6-5 to TRBJ2-3; 10 bases are a match to TRBD1. Per the germline V gene, CDR1 is MNHEY and CDR2 is SVGAGI. V lost 6 bases to trimming and J lost 3 bases; unmatched junction nucleotides: 6. The CDR3 is 15 residues long. CDR3 loop: CASSSGTGETDTQYF. The CDR3 nucleotides read TGTGCCAGCAGCTCCGGGACAGGGGAAACAGATACGCAGTATTTT.

This clonotype was seen only a few times. The chain joins TRBV18 to TRBJ2-3; D may match TRBD1 or TRBD2 (5 bases each). The length of the CDR3 is 16 residues. Trimming pared 0 bases from V and 0 bases from J, leaving 10 bases between. From germline, CDR1 is KGHSH and CDR2 LQKENI. The CDR3 loop is CASSPPRGRSTDTQYF. CDR3 DNA: TGTGCCAGCTCACCACCGAGGGGCAGAAGCACAGATACGCAGTATTTT. The whole variable domain, remainder taken from reference TRBV18 and TRBJ2-3, is NAGVMQNPRHLVRRRGQEARLRCSPMKGHSHVYWYRQLPEEGLKFMVYLQKENIIDESGMPKERFSAEFPKEGPSILRIQQVVRGDSAAYFCASSPPRGRSTDTQYFGPGTRLTVL.

The CDR3 sequence is CSVVGEQGVTEAFF. DNA of the CDR3: TGCAGCGTTGTCGGAGAACAGGGTGTTACTGAAGCTTTCTTT. The chain recombines TRBV29-1 with TRBJ1-1, with a tentative D call TRBD1 (6 bases). Trimming pared 4 bases from V and 5 bases from J, leaving 17 bases between. This CDR3 contains 14 residues. CDR1 and CDR2 from the germline V gene are SQVTM and ANQGSEA.